A selection of T cell receptor beta chains follows, all from one sample in a study of spatial heterogeneity in lung cancer. TCRdb used MiXCR to reprocess the 5' RACE reads, holding one entry per CDR3 protein. The data hold roughly 4,000 distinct CDR3 sequences, with about 25% observed a single time. Sample: PBMCs, taken at follow-up. The receptors were gathered from a male donor with early-stage non-small cell lung cancer. Each CDR3 is given without its conserved first and last residue.

TRBV4-2 ASSQVRRVEQY
TRBV6-5 ASSEGGYFYGYT
TRBV20-1 SARLLTGVSTEAF
TRBV28 ASSGQVEKLF
TRBV7-9 ASSRVGQGAAEAQY
TRBV2 ASRLGQGDYEQY
TRBV7-2 ASTTGPSTDTQY
TRBV27 ASSLAGGETQY
TRBV7-9 ASSLEQDNQPQH
TRBV10-2 ASSDMPRRNEQF
TRBV12-3/TRBV12-4 ASSVNYSNQPQH
TRBV7-9 ASSIVGQKLF
TRBV4-1 ASESPERNEKLF
TRBV20-1 SATGRGAVAYEQY
TRBV4-1 ASSQSKVSDTQY
TRBV4-1 ASSRGLGNEQF
TRBV7-9 ASSLGLAGGYSYEQY
TRBV11-2 ASSLDSGQGETQY
TRBV27 ASSILGEAF
TRBV21-1 ASSMTGGNTEAF
TRBV3-1 ASRPTWNTDTQY
TRBV24-1 ATSEGGMQETQY
TRBV5-1 ASSLVPWSNQPQH
TRBV3-1 ASSLGQFRRVLAKNIQY
TRBV10-3 AILDGVGNYGYT
TRBV24-1 ATSGATRTLNEQF
TRBV5-5 ASSSSGYEQY
TRBV11-2 ASSQWTVLSNYGYT
TRBV6-2/TRBV6-3 ASSLGSGANVLT